What follows describes a single TCR beta chain. Source study methods: Amplification of reference gene primers was used by the study to estimate nucleated cell counts. Repertoires were generated with immunoSEQ multiplex PCR, while TCRdb's copy carries only in-frame clones and drops some. V and J calls and clone size follow that table, whereas D and trimming were derived from the DNA. In the table there are over 100,000 clones, 75% to 90% of which are singletons. This record comes from a study of blood T cell repertoires in COVID-19. About the study: Acute-phase and convalescent COVID-19 samples originated in the United States, Italy and Spain. Sources were T cells, B-cell-depleted T cells, or PBMCs; the material itself was cDNA or gDNA.

The clonotype was recovered from a woman in her seventies with acute or convalescent COVID-19. Sequenced: peripheral blood.

The CDR3, as DNA: TGTGCCATCAGTGAGCTAGCGGGAGATTACAATGAGCAGTTCTTC. It is translated as CAISELAGDYNEQFF. The chain recombines TRBV10-3 with TRBJ2-1; TRBD2 aligns across 10 bases. The V gene end was trimmed by 2 bases and the J gene end by 4 bases; junction bases not matched to a gene: 2. The CDR3 has 15 residues. Germline V lookup: CDR1 ENHRY, CDR2 SYGVKD.